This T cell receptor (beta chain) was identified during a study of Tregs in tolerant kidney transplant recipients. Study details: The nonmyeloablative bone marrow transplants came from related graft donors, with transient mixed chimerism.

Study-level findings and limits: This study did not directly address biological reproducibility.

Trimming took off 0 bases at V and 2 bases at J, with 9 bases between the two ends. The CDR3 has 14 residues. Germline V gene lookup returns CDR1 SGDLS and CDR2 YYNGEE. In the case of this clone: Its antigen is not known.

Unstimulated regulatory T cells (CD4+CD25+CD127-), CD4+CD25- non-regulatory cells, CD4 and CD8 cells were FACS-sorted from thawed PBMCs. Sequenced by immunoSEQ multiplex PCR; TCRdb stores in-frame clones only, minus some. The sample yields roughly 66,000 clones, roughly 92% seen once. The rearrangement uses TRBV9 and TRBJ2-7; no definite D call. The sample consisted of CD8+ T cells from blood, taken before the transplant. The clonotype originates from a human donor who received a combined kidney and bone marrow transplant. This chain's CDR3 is CASSVATSAYEQYF. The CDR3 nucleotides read TGTGCCAGCAGCGTAGCTACAAGCGCCTACGAGCAGTACTTC.